What follows are 16 T cell receptor beta chains derived from one specimen sequenced in a study of T cell repertoires in cytomegalovirus infection. TCRdb fed the reads into MiXCR, producing one record per CDR3 protein. The sample consists of about 150,000 distinct CDR3 sequences, about a quarter of them appearing once. The sample was PBMCs. The receptors were gathered from a human donor in good health (CMV status not recorded). Some clones in this sample may be carry-over from other donors' samples.

This clonotype was recorded a few times. The chain has TRBV28 and TRBJ1-2; tentatively, D is TRBD1 (6 bases). Germline-derived CDR1 and CDR2 are MDHEN and SYDVKM. V was trimmed by 6 bases and J by 14 bases, leaving 31 bases between them. The CDR3 has 16 amino acids. CDR3 in amino acids: CASRSGGGLNPAIWTF. For the CDR3, the DNA is TGTGCCAGCAGGTCCGGCGGGGGCCTCAATCCCGCGATATGGACCTTC.

This clonotype was detected a few times. This chain uses TRBV19 with TRBJ1-1; 8 bases line up with TRBD1. Germline CDR1 and CDR2: LNHDA and SQIVND (reference sequence). This CDR3 contains 13 residues. J was trimmed by 1 base and V by 9 bases; bases with no gene match: 4. CDR3 in DNA: TGTGCCAGCAAACAGGGGGGGAACACTGAAGCTTTCTTT. It yields the protein CASKQGGNTEAFF.

The sample holds many counts of this clonotype. The chain combines TRBV7-2 with TRBJ2-1; D is unclear. Per germline, CDR1 SGHTA and CDR2 FQGNSA. CDR3 length equals 13 residues. V lost 4 bases and J 6 bases, leaving 10 bases between the germline ends. Written as DNA, the CDR3 is TGTGCCAGCAGCTCCCAAATTGCCAATGAGCAGTTCTTC. The encoded protein is CASSSQIANEQFF.

This clonotype has ten or more counts. This chain connects TRBV7-2 to TRBJ2-7; TRBD1 matches at 9 bases. Germline trimming cut 5 bases from V and 12 bases from J; bases unmatched to any gene: 8. The CDR3 sequence is 12 residues long. CDR1 SGHTA and CDR2 FQGNSA come from the germline V gene. The DNA for the CDR3 is TGTGCCAGCAGCATAACAGGGGGCGACCCGTACTTC. Residues: CASSITGGDPYF.

This clonotype has a count of ten or more. The chain employs TRBV28 and TRBJ2-5; 8 nucleotides align to TRBD2. The CDR3 is 13 amino acids. Germline loops: CDR1 MDHEN, CDR2 SYDVKM. With 6 bases clipped from V and 4 bases from J, the junction kept 4 bases outside the gene matches. The CDR3 DNA sequence: TGTGCCAGCAGCTTAAGCGGGGGAGAGACCCAGTACTTC. Translating it yields CASSLSGGETQYF.

DNA for the CDR3: TGTGCCAACCCGGTTACCGGGGAGCTGTTTTTT. Its translation: CANPVTGELFF. The J gene is TRBJ2-2, the V gene TRBV27; no clear D. Trimming pared 10 bases from V and 5 bases from J, leaving 8 bases between. This CDR3 has 11 residues. Germline values: CDR1 MNHEY, CDR2 SMNVEV (reference sequence).

The sample holds many counts of this clonotype. The gene calls are TRBV29-1 and TRBJ2-7; D may be TRBD1 or TRBD2 (6 bases each). CDR1 and CDR2 (germline): SQVTM, ANQGSEA. This CDR3 region has 13 residues. Trimming removed 4 bases at V and 6 bases at J, with 16 bases between. This CDR3 is CSVGLLGGLEQYF. The CDR3 bases are TGCAGCGTTGGACTTTTGGGGGGCCTCGAGCAGTACTTC.

CDR3 region: CATSRGLAGGPYNEQFF. The CDR3 DNA follows: TGTGCCACCAGCAGGGGACTAGCGGGAGGGCCGTACAATGAGCAGTTCTTC. This rearrangement joins TRBV15 to TRBJ2-1, with 16 bases aligning to TRBD2. This CDR3 has 17 amino acids. The V gene end was trimmed by 3 bases and the J gene end by 4 bases; junction bases not matched to a gene: 3. CDR1 and CDR2 from the germline V gene are LNHNV and YYDKDF (reference sequence).

The chain joins TRBV12-5 to TRBJ2-1; 9 bases are shared with TRBD1. Per germline, CDR1 LGHNT and CDR2 FRNRAP. This CDR3 region has 13 residues. After removal of 5 bases from V and 7 bases from J, the junction contained 3 bases not matched to a gene. DNA of the CDR3: TGTGCTAGTGGTCGACAGGGGGGTAATGAGCAGTTCTTC. Its protein is CASGRQGGNEQFF. Looking up the rest from reference TRBV12-5 and TRBJ2-1 gives the full variable domain: DARVTQTPRHKVTEMGQEVTMRCQPILGHNTVFWYRQTMMQGLELLAYFRNRAPLDDSGMPKDRFSAEMPDATLATLKIQPSEPRDSAVYFCASGRQGGNEQFFGPGTRLTVL.

The V gene is TRBV28, the J gene TRBJ1-5; TRBD1 might be the D (5 bases). V lost 2 bases and J 7 bases, leaving 15 bases between the germline ends. The CDR3 is made up of 15 amino acids. Germline loops: CDR1 MDHEN, CDR2 SYDVKM. This CDR3 is CASSLIPTGLQPQHF. DNA for the CDR3: TGTGCCAGCAGTTTAATCCCAACAGGACTGCAGCCCCAGCATTTT.

The table lists this clonotype with a few counts. The chain couples TRBV20-1 to TRBJ2-5; D not resolved. The V and J ends lost 4 bases and 5 bases respectively, with 20 bases between them. This CDR3 region has 15 residues. CDR1 and CDR2 (germline): DFQATT, SNEGSKA (reference sequence). CDR3 coding DNA: TGCAGTGCTAAGAAGTTGGTAGGGTCGCGGGAGACCCAGTACTTC. Translating it yields CSAKKLVGSRETQYF.

The chain links TRBV28 to TRBJ2-5, with D perhaps matching TRBD1 or TRBD2 (5 bases each). Trimming removed 3 bases from V and 8 bases from J, with 16 bases in between. CDR3 size: 14 residues. CDR1 MDHEN and CDR2 SYDVKM come from the germline V gene. The CDR3 DNA sequence: TGTGCCAGCAGTTTGTCGGGACCCCTTGAAACCCAGTACTTC. Protein sequence: CASSLSGPLETQYF. Variable domain in full (rest from reference TRBV28 and TRBJ2-5): DVKVTQSSRYLVKRTGEKVFLECVQDMDHENMFWYRQDPGLGLRLIYFSYDVKMKEKGDIPEGYSVSREKKERFSLILESASTNQTSMYLCASSLSGPLETQYFGPGTRLLVL.

This clonotype has a handful of counts. V and J are TRBV12-3 or TRBV12-4 and TRBJ1-5; 7 nucleotides agree with TRBD1. V was pared by 6 bases and J by 5 bases, with 4 bases of the junction left unmatched. The CDR3 sequence is 13 residues long. CDR3 DNA: TGTGCCAGCAGACAGGGGAGGGATCAGCCCCAGCATTTT. Amino acid sequence: CASRQGRDQPQHF.

This clonotype was counted only a few times. This may arise from a read error, as a much more abundant clone is one base away. The chain recombines TRBV12-3 or TRBV12-4 with TRBJ2-1; 10 nucleotides agree with TRBD2. CDR3 size: 14 residues. The chain's CDR3 is CAGSTAGGDNEQFF. CDR3 in DNA: TGTGCCGGCAGTACAGCGGGAGGGGACAATGAGCAGTTCTTC.

This clonotype appeared a few times. The chain recombines TRBV20-1 with TRBJ2-1; 8 bases agree with TRBD2. The CDR3 contains 15 residues. Germline CDR1 DFQATT, CDR2 SNEGSKA (reference sequence). V was pared by 1 base and J by 7 bases, with 9 bases of the junction left unmatched. CDR3 loop: CSARVAAGVRNEQFF. CDR3 DNA: TGCAGTGCTAGAGTAGCAGCGGGAGTTAGGAATGAGCAGTTCTTC.

This clonotype has a count of ten or more. The chain has TRBV29-1 and TRBJ2-2, with D possibly being TRBD1 (6 bases). V was trimmed by 4 bases and J by 2 bases, leaving 23 bases between them. Per germline, CDR1 SQVTM and CDR2 ANQGSEA. The CDR3 has 18 amino acids. CDR3 loop: CSVVAPSIRQENTGELFF. The CDR3 DNA sequence: TGCAGCGTTGTGGCCCCCTCAATCCGACAGGAAAACACCGGGGAGCTGTTTTTT.